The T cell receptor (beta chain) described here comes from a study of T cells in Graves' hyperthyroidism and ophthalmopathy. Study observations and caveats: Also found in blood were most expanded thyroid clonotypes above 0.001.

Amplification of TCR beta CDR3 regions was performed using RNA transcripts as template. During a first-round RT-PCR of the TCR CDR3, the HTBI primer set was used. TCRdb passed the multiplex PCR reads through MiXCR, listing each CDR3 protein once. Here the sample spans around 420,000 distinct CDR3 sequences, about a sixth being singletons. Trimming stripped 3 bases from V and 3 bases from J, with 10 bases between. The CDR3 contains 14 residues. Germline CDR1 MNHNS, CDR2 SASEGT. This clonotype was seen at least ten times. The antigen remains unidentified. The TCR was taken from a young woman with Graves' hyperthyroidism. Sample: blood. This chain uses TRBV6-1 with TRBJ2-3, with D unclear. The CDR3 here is CASSDFLGTDTQYF. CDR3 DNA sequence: TGTGCCAGCAGTGATTTCTTAGGGACAGATACGCAGTATTTT.